The source of this T cell receptor (beta chain) is a study of shared clonotypes between healthy human individuals. Concerning this clone: What it binds is unknown.

Each subset's genomic DNA was shared equally among a number of immunoSEQ plates. Original methodology: Filtering was not the same, since immunoSEQ gave junction-only sequences without quality scores. Produced via immunoSEQ multiplex PCR; TCRdb's table is partial and in-frame only. D and trimming were read from the DNA, whereas the V and J calls and clone size are those reported in that table. The profile shows 1 million to 1.3 million clones, more than 75% of them singletons. Germline CDR1 and CDR2: SGHRS and YFSETQ. The CDR3 extends over 16 amino acids. V shed 5 bases, J shed 6 bases, and the junction held 10 bases outside the gene matches. Whole-study findings and limits: Relative to their counterparts shared across all four donors, non-shared clonotypes exhibited diminished generation probabilities. The study generally estimated greater richness for naive than memory subsets.

The sequencing input was memory CD4+ T cells from PBMCs. Subset specified: CD45RA-negative fraction. The source of this sequence is a man between 18 and 35 years old in good health. Some clones in this sample may be carry-over from other donors' samples. This sequence joins TRBV5-1 and TRBJ2-2; 10 bases fit TRBD2. In DNA form, the CDR3 reads TGCGCCAGCAGTCCGCCGGGACTAGCGTCAGCCGGGGAGCTGTTTTTT. It specifies CASSPPGLASAGELFF.